These 31 T cell receptor beta chains were all obtained from the same sample, sequenced in a study of blood T cell repertoires in COVID-19. Using immunoSEQ multiplex PCR, the repertoire was profiled, and TCRdb retains in-frame clones only, with some absent. The sample yields about 270,000 clones, approximately 87% seen once. Material: peripheral blood. The receptors shown here come from a human donor in a cohort sampled during active COVID-19.

This clone was seen a handful of times. The chain couples TRBV5-1 to TRBJ2-7, with 9 bases matching TRBD1. This CDR3 comprises 14 residues. Per germline, CDR1 SGHRS and CDR2 YFSETQ. Trimming took 2 bases from V and 6 from J; bases not matched to a gene: 6. In DNA form, the CDR3 reads TGCGCCAGCAGCTTTACGGGACAGGGAAGCGAGCAGTACTTC. Encoded protein: CASSFTGQGSEQYF.

The CDR3 here is CASSFGTGGHEQFF. For the CDR3, the DNA is TGTGCCAGCAGCTTCGGGACAGGGGGACATGAGCAGTTCTTC. The chain links TRBV11-3 to TRBJ2-1; 11 bases align to TRBD1. The CDR3 extends over 14 amino acids. Germline-derived CDR1 and CDR2 are SGHNT and YENEEA. J lost 8 bases, V lost 3 bases, and 3 bases had no gene match.

The CDR3 coding sequence is TGTGCCAGCAGCCAAGGAAAGTTGGGGGGGCGAGTGCGGGGCCAAGAGACCCAGTACTTC. It yields the protein CASSQGKLGGRVRGQETQYF. The chain has TRBV3-1 (or the pseudogene TRBV3-2) and TRBJ2-5; tentative D call: TRBD2 (7 bases). The CDR3 extends over 20 amino acids. Trimming pared 1 base from V and 1 base from J, leaving 25 bases between. Per the germline V gene, CDR1 is LGHDT and CDR2 is YNNKEL (reference sequence).

The chain joins TRBV7-9 to TRBJ2-1; weak D call: TRBD2 (6 bases). Germline loops: CDR1 SEHNR, CDR2 FQNEAQ (reference sequence). The CDR3 spans 12 residues. V was cut by 5 bases and J by 9 bases, with 11 bases left in between. The CDR3 DNA reads TGTGCCAGCAGCCCCAGCGGGCTTGAGCAGTTCTTC. This encodes CASSPSGLEQFF.

In this sample, this clone turned up once. In DNA, the CDR3 is TGTGCCAGTAGTTACCCGGGACAGGAGGCTGGCTACACCTTC. Translated, it gives CASSYPGQEAGYTF. This chain connects TRBV19 to TRBJ1-2; 8 bases map to TRBD1. The CDR3 covers 14 residues. J gave up 7 bases and V 5 bases, and 9 bases lay outside the gene matches. Germline CDR1 reads LNHDA; CDR2 reads SQIVND (reference sequence).

The DNA of the CDR3 is TGTGCCAGCAGTGAACGAGGGGGAGGGTCGACCGGGGAGCTGTTTTTT. This gives the protein CASSERGGGSTGELFF. J is TRBJ2-2 and V is TRBV6-1, with D tentatively TRBD2 (7 bases). CDR1 is MNHNS, CDR2 SASEGT, per germline. The ends were cut back, 2 bases at V and 5 bases at J, with 15 bases in the middle. The CDR3 runs 16 residues.

This chain connects TRBV3-1 (or the pseudogene TRBV3-2) to TRBJ2-3; D gene uncertain. The V and J ends lost 3 bases and 8 bases respectively, with 12 bases between them. The CDR3 is 13 residues long. Germline V lookup: CDR1 LGHDT, CDR2 YNNKEL (reference sequence). DNA of the CDR3: TGTGCCAGCAGCCATGGAAAGCGTGGTACGCAGTATTTT. Translation gives CASSHGKRGTQYF.

V gene TRBV5-1 combines with J gene TRBJ2-5; 9 bases are shared with TRBD1. CDR1 and CDR2 from the germline V gene are SGHRS and YFSETQ. The CDR3 runs to 15 residues. Losses at the gene ends were 3 bases for V and 4 bases for J; bases not matched to a gene: 7. CDR3 in amino acids: CASSSRTGVRETQYF. CDR3 in DNA: TGCGCCAGCAGCTCGAGGACAGGGGTTCGAGAGACCCAGTACTTC.

The rearrangement links TRBV21-1 to TRBJ1-3; TRBD1 is the table's D call, not checked against the DNA. TRBV21-1 is a pseudogene locus. This CDR3 has 16 residues. The CDR3 here is CASSHPDRGSGNTIYF. The CDR3 region has the DNA TGTGCCAGCAGCCACCCCGACAGAGGCTCTGGAAACACCATATATTTT.

This chain joins TRBV19 and TRBJ2-7; 11 nucleotides match TRBD2. The germline V gene has CDR1 LNHDA and CDR2 SQIVND (reference sequence). This CDR3 spans 14 amino acids. V was clipped by 10 bases and J by 4 bases; unmatched bases: 9. The CDR3 DNA sequence: TGTGCCACCTCCGGGACTAGCGGCAAATACGAGCAGTACTTC. This encodes CATSGTSGKYEQYF.

This rearrangement joins TRBV19 to TRBJ1-2; weak D call: TRBD1 (5 bases). V lost 5 bases and J lost 7, with 14 bases in between. CDR1 is LNHDA and CDR2 is SQIVND in the germline V gene (reference sequence). The CDR3 has 13 residues. The CDR3 is CASSPNKGAGYTF. CDR3 DNA: TGTGCCAGTAGTCCAAATAAAGGGGCTGGCTACACCTTC.

The rearrangement uses TRBV4-1 and TRBJ2-7, with D unclear. CDR3 length: 18 amino acids. V dropped 1 base and J dropped 2 bases, with 21 bases sitting between them. Germline lookup yields CDR1 MGHRA and CDR2 YSYEKL. The CDR3 nucleotides read TGCGCCAGCAGCCAAGTACCCGTAGCAGCCACTAAAGCCTACGAGCAGTACTTC. The encoded protein is CASSQVPVAATKAYEQYF.

The gene calls are TRBV7-6 and TRBJ1-5, with 9 bases that match TRBD1. This CDR3 has 13 residues. V lost 5 bases, J lost 6 bases, and 2 bases stayed unmatched. Germline CDR1 is SGHVS and CDR2 is FNYEAQ. As DNA, the CDR3 is TGTGCCAGCAGCCCGGACAGGGGTCAGCCCCAGCATTTT. Translating gives CASSPDRGQPQHF.

The V call is TRBV18, the J call TRBJ1-1, with D possibly matching TRBD1 (5 bases). V lost 3 bases to trimming and J lost 1 base, with 9 bases between them. This CDR3 spans 14 amino acids. CDR1 is KGHSH and CDR2 is LQKENI in the germline V gene. The CDR3 DNA reads as TGTGCCAGCTCACCTGGACAAAAGAACACTGAAGCTTTCTTT. Translating gives CASSPGQKNTEAFF.

The CDR3 nucleotides are TGTGCCACCAGCAGAGGTCCGGGGGTTCGAAGAACAGATACGCAGTATTTT. It yields the protein CATSRGPGVRRTDTQYF. V is TRBV15 and J is TRBJ2-3; possibly TRBD2 for D (6 bases). This CDR3 is 17 amino acids long. Germline V gene lookup returns CDR1 LNHNV and CDR2 YYDKDF (reference sequence). V shed 1 base and J shed 3 bases, with 17 bases lying between them. The full variable domain, rest sourced from reference TRBV15 and TRBJ2-3, is DAMVIQNPRYQVTQFGKPVTLSCSQTLNHNVMYWYQQKSSQAPKLLFHYYDKDFNNEADTPDNFQSRRPNTSFCFLDIRSPGLGDTAMYLCATSRGPGVRRTDTQYFGPGTRLTVL.

This sequence joins TRBV9 and TRBJ2-1; 7 nucleotides line up with TRBD2. Trimming removed 0 bases from V and 5 bases from J; junction bases left unmatched: 2. This CDR3 contains 14 residues. Germline V gives CDR1 SGDLS, CDR2 YYNGEE. The CDR3 region has the DNA TGTGCCAGCAGCGTAGGTCTAGCGGACAATGAGCAGTTCTTC. It is translated as CASSVGLADNEQFF.

In its sample, this clone was seen once. The V and J genes are TRBV6-5 and TRBJ2-5; a weak D match, TRBD2 (6 bases). The germline V gene encodes CDR1 MNHEY and CDR2 SVGAGI. This CDR3 is built from 12 residues. Trimming took off 7 bases at V and 7 bases at J, with 13 bases between the two ends. The DNA for the CDR3 is TGTGCCAGCAAGAGCGCGGGATGGACCCAGTACTTC. Protein: CASKSAGWTQYF.

The gene calls are TRBV10-1 and TRBJ2-3, with TRBD1 matching over 10 bases. Germline V lookup: CDR1 WNHNN, CDR2 SYGVQD (reference sequence). This CDR3 is 14 amino acids long. V dropped 7 bases and J dropped 4; count of bases not matched to a gene: 5. The CDR3 DNA reads as TGCGCCAGCACCGCAGGACAGGGGGCAGATACGCAGTATTTT. Protein product: CASTAGQGADTQYF.

This clone was observed once. The J gene is TRBJ2-3, the V gene TRBV10-3, with 7 positions matching TRBD2. The germline V gene encodes CDR1 ENHRY and CDR2 SYGVKD. The V and J ends lost 2 bases and 1 base, in that order; junction bases with no gene match: 0. The CDR3 has 14 amino acids. Written as DNA, the CDR3 is TGTGCCATCAGTGAGACTAGCGGCACAGATACGCAGTATTTT. Translation: CAISETSGTDTQYF.

This clone was recorded only once. J is TRBJ2-5 and V is TRBV7-2; TRBD2 matches at 8 bases. The J segment lost 5 bases and the V segment lost 3 bases, leaving 5 bases of the junction unmatched. Germline V lookup: CDR1 SGHTA, CDR2 FQGNSA. This CDR3 is built from 14 residues. The CDR3 protein is CASSLAGGAETQYF. CDR3 nucleotide sequence: TGTGCCAGCAGCTTGGCGGGGGGTGCGGAGACCCAGTACTTC.

The chain is built from TRBV7-2 and TRBJ2-3, with TRBD1 identical over 8 bases. J gave up 6 bases and V 4 bases, and 3 bases lay outside the gene matches. The germline V gene has CDR1 SGHTA and CDR2 FQGNSA. The CDR3 runs to 13 residues. This CDR3 reads CASSSYRGDTQYF. The CDR3, as DNA: TGTGCCAGCAGCTCCTACAGGGGGGATACGCAGTATTTT.

The chain is built from TRBV2 and TRBJ1-2; D may be TRBD1 (6 bases). There are 14 residues in the CDR3. In germline, CDR1 is SNHLY, CDR2 FYNNEI. V gave up 2 bases and J gave up 5 bases, with 12 bases separating them. The CDR3: CASSESDRGYGYTF. In DNA, the CDR3 is TGTGCCAGCAGTGAATCGGACAGAGGATATGGCTACACCTTC.

The J gene is TRBJ1-1, the V gene TRBV5-1; D is undetermined. The germline V and J ends were trimmed by 1 base and 1 base, with 8 bases remaining between them. CDR3 length equals 14 residues. The V gene's germline CDR1 is SGHRS and CDR2 YFSETQ. DNA of the CDR3: TGCGCCAGCAGCTTGAGGCAGGCGAACACTGAAGCTTTCTTT. It encodes CASSLRQANTEAFF. Complete variable domain (other parts from reference TRBV5-1 and TRBJ1-1): KAGVTQTPRYLIKTRGQQVTLSCSPISGHRSVSWYQQTPGQGLQFLFEYFSETQRNKGNFPGRFSGRQFSNSRSEMNVSTLELGDSALYLCASSLRQANTEAFFGQGTRLTVV.

The chain is built from TRBV3-1 (or the pseudogene TRBV3-2) and TRBJ2-7, with D possibly TRBD1 on 6 matching bases. Per germline, CDR1 LGHDT and CDR2 YNNKEL (reference sequence). V shed 4 bases and J shed 1 base, with 17 bases lying between them. This CDR3 comprises 16 residues. In nucleotides, the CDR3 is TGTGCCAGCAGCCTCCGGAGGTTAGGGGGATCCTACGAGCAGTACTTC. Residues: CASSLRRLGGSYEQYF.

The rearrangement uses TRBV5-8 and TRBJ2-1; D is perhaps TRBD2 (5 bases). The CDR3 runs to 16 residues. From germline, CDR1 is SGHTS and CDR2 YDEGEE. Trimming left V 4 bases short and J 8 bases short, with 22 bases between. The CDR3 region is CASSPGWTSQGDEQFF. CDR3 sequence (DNA): TGTGCCAGCAGCCCCGGTTGGACTTCCCAAGGCGATGAGCAGTTCTTC.

This clone was observed a few times. The rearrangement links TRBV6-1 to TRBJ1-5; D perhaps matches TRBD1 (5 bases). The CDR3 has 18 residues. V was shortened by 1 base and J by 2 bases, with 18 bases between the two germline ends. The germline V gene has CDR1 MNHNS and CDR2 SASEGT. CDR3 in amino acids: CASSEGAGNFRGNQPQHF. The CDR3 DNA follows: TGTGCCAGCAGTGAAGGCGCAGGGAACTTCCGAGGCAATCAGCCCCAGCATTTT.

This chain connects TRBV4-3 to TRBJ2-3, with 8 bases lining up with TRBD2. CDR3 length: 18 residues. Germline lookup yields CDR1 LGHNA and CDR2 YSLEER. The V and J ends lost 4 bases and 2 bases, in that order; junction bases with no gene match: 14. CDR3 loop: CASSPAQDWRGDTDTQYF. The CDR3, as DNA: TGCGCCAGCAGCCCCGCCCAAGATTGGCGGGGGGACACAGATACGCAGTATTTT.

The chain couples TRBV7-2 to TRBJ2-5; possible D gene TRBD1, 5 bases. Germline values: CDR1 SGHTA, CDR2 FQGNSA. This CDR3 is 17 amino acids long. V was pared by 4 bases and J by 5 bases, with 23 bases between. CDR3 DNA: TGTGCCAGCAGCTCTGAACAGGCGTACATTCTGTCTGAGACCCAGTACTTC. Translation: CASSSEQAYILSETQYF. Looking up the rest from reference TRBV7-2 and TRBJ2-5 gives the full variable domain: GAGVSQSPSNKVTEKGKDVELRCDPISGHTALYWYRQSLGQGLEFLIYFQGNSAPDKSGLPSDRFSAERTGGSVSTLTIQRTQQEDSAVYLCASSSEQAYILSETQYFGPGTRLLVL.

The chain employs TRBV5-1 and TRBJ1-2; TRBD1 might be the D (5 bases). CDR3 length equals 19 residues. Trimming took 0 bases from V and 8 from J, leaving 29 bases between them. The germline V gene has CDR1 SGHRS and CDR2 YFSETQ. As DNA, the CDR3 is TGCGCCAGCAGCTTGGGCCCAAATCACCCCAGGGCCCCCGGTCGGGGCTACACCTTC. This sequence encodes CASSLGPNHPRAPGRGYTF. Complete variable domain (other parts from reference TRBV5-1 and TRBJ1-2): KAGVTQTPRYLIKTRGQQVTLSCSPISGHRSVSWYQQTPGQGLQFLFEYFSETQRNKGNFPGRFSGRQFSNSRSEMNVSTLELGDSALYLCASSLGPNHPRAPGRGYTFGSGTRLTVV.

This chain connects TRBV7-8 to TRBJ2-7; 9 bases match TRBD2. V dropped 5 bases and J dropped 2; count of bases not matched to a gene: 10. This CDR3 has 16 amino acids. CDR1 is SGHVS and CDR2 is FQNEAQ in the germline V gene. In DNA, the CDR3 is TGTGCCAGCAGCCAGGTGCGAGCGGGGGGTACCTACGAGCAGTACTTC. It translates to CASSQVRAGGTYEQYF.

The chain carries TRBV5-1 and TRBJ2-7, with TRBD1 as a possible D gene (5 bases). Germline V gives CDR1 SGHRS, CDR2 YFSETQ. The length of the CDR3 is 12 residues. V was clipped by 0 bases and J by 6 bases, with 7 bases between them. In DNA form, the CDR3 reads TGCGCCAGCAGCTTGGAACAGGCCGAGCAGTACTTC. This codes for CASSLEQAEQYF.